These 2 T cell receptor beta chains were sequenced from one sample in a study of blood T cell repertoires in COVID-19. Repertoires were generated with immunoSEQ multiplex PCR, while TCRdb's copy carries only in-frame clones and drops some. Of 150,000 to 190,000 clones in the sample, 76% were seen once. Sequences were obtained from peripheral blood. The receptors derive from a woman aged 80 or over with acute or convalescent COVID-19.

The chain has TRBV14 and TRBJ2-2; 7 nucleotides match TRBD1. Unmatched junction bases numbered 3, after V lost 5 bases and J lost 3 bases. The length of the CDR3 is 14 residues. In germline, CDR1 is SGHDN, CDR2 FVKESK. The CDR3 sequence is CASSWDRDTGELFF. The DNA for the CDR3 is TGTGCCAGCAGCTGGGACAGAGACACCGGGGAGCTGTTTTTT.

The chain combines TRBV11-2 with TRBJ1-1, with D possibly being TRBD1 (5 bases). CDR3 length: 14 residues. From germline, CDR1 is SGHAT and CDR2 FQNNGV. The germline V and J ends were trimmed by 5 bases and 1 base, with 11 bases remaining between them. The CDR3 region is CASSPGQKNTEAFF. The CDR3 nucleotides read TGTGCCAGCAGCCCAGGGCAGAAGAACACTGAAGCTTTCTTT.